This T cell receptor (beta chain) is drawn from a study of T cell responses to AZD1222 COVID-19 vaccine. TCRdb's copy holds only in-frame clones and misses some; the assay was immunoSEQ multiplex PCR. The data show 150,000 to 200,000 clones, roughly 90% seen once. The CDR3 length is 15 residues. CDR1 and CDR2 from the germline V gene are LNHDA and SQIVND (reference sequence). With 3 bases clipped from V and 1 base from J, the junction kept 4 bases outside the gene matches. Whole-study findings and limits: Variant regions that are unmutated are reportedly the target of nearly half of spike-specific TCRs.

As to this clone: Its specificity is unknown.

This sequence originates from an adult in good health. The starting material was peripheral blood, obtained on day 0 of AZD1222 vaccination. The chain links TRBV19 to TRBJ1-1; 8 positions agree with TRBD1. The CDR3 here is CASSIFRGQNTEAFF. CDR3 sequence (DNA): TGTGCCAGTAGTATTTTCAGGGGGCAGAACACTGAAGCTTTCTTT.